This T cell receptor (beta chain) was identified in a study of blood T cell repertoires in COVID-19. Across the whole study: There were acute and convalescent COVID-19 samples, and they came from the United States, Italy and Spain. The analysed material was cDNA or gDNA that came from T cells, B-cell-depleted T cells, or PBMCs.

How the authors handled the data: Reference gene primers were amplified, and this amplification served to estimate nucleated cell counts. The data were produced by immunoSEQ multiplex PCR, yet TCRdb's version contains in-frame clones alone and is incomplete. The DNA was the basis for D and trimming; V, J and clone size are from that table. The sample has about 140,000 clones; 82% are singletons. The V gene end was trimmed by 4 bases and the J gene end by 6 bases; junction bases not matched to a gene: 1. Germline V gives CDR1 SGHDT, CDR2 YYEEEE. This CDR3 contains 13 residues. Sequencing was carried out using peripheral blood. The clonotype comes from a woman older than 75 with acute or convalescent COVID-19. The chain recombines TRBV5-6 with TRBJ2-2; 9 positions match TRBD1. The CDR3 nucleotides read TGTGCCAGCAGCAGGGACAGGGCCGGGGAGCTGTTTTTT. Protein sequence: CASSRDRAGELFF.